One TCR beta chain is described in this entry. The antigen is undetermined. The entry originates in a study of identifying expanded T cells in peripheral blood. Findings of the study overall: Clone count variance between two-week samples rose with total template count.

Clones were sequenced by immunoSEQ multiplex PCR, and TCRdb holds only the in-frame ones, with some missing. The sample holds some 100,000 clones, roughly 88% seen once. Germline CDR1 MNHEY, CDR2 SMNVEV (reference sequence). The CDR3 has 13 amino acids. Between the trimmed V and J ends, which lost 6 bases and 6 bases, there was a span of 9 bases. The source material was blood. The J gene is TRBJ1-6, the V gene TRBV27; D is uncertain. This receptor was identified in a person between 18 and 75 years old in good health. The CDR3 loop is CASSSIFNSPLHF. The CDR3, as DNA: TGTGCCAGCAGCAGCATTTTTAATTCACCCCTCCACTTT.